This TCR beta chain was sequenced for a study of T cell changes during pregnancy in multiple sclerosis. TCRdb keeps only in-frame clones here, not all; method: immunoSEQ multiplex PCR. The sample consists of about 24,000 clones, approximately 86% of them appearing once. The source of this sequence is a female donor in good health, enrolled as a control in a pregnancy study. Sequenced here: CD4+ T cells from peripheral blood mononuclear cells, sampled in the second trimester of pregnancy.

The DNA of the CDR3 is TGTGCCAGCAGTTCCCAACTAGCGGCAAGGGATACGCAGTATTTT. It yields the protein CASSSQLAARDTQYF. This sequence joins TRBV27 and TRBJ2-3; 8 positions agree with TRBD2. This CDR3 is built from 15 residues. The trim removed 4 bases at V and 6 bases at J, leaving 9 bases unmatched. Germline CDR1 MNHEY, CDR2 SMNVEV (reference sequence).